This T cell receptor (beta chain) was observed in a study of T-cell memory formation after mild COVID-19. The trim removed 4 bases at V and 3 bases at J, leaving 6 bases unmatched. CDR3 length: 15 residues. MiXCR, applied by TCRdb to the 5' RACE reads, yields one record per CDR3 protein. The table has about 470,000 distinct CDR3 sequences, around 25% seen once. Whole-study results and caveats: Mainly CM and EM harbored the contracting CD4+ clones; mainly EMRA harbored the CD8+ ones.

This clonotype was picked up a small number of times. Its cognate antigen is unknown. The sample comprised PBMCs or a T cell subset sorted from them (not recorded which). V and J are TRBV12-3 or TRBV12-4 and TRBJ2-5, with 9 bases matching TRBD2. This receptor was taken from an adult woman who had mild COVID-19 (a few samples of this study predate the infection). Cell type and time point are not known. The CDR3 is CASSSLAGTKETQYF. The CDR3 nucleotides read TGTGCCAGCAGTTCCCTAGCGGGGACAAAAGAGACCCAGTACTTC.